This T cell receptor (beta chain) was recorded in a study of blood T cell repertoires in COVID-19. Across the study: Whether acute or convalescent, the COVID-19 samples came from the United States, Italy and Spain.

Authors' data handling: Amplification of reference gene primers provided the estimated nucleated cell counts. Profiling relied on immunoSEQ multiplex PCR, and the TCRdb table lists in-frame clones only, not all of them. The V and J calls and clone size were taken over from that table, and D and trimming were inferred from the DNA. The sample records 350,000 to 500,000 clones, 80% to 90% being singletons. The germline V gene has CDR1 SEHNR and CDR2 FQNEAQ (reference sequence). Deletions cut 11 bases from V and 6 bases from J, with 10 bases between. CDR3 length: 11 residues. This sequence joins TRBV7-9 and TRBJ2-2, with D maybe TRBD2 (6 bases). The specimen was peripheral blood. The clonotype comes from a man aged 18-30 years with COVID-19, enrolled during active disease. This chain's CDR3 is CAYIAAGELFF. CDR3 bases: TGTGCCTACATAGCGGCCGGGGAGCTGTTTTTT.